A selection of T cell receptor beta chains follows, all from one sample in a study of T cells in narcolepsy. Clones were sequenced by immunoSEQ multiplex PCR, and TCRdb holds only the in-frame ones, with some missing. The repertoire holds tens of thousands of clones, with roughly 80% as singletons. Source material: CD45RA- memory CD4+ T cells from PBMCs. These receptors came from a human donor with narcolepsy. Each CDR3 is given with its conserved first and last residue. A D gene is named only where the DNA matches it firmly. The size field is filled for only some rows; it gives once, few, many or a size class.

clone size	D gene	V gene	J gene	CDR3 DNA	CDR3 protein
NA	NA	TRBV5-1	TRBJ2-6	TGCGCCAGCAGGACCACGGCCGGGGCCAACGTCCTGACTTTC	CASRTTAGANVLTF
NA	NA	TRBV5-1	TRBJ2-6	TGCGCCAGCAGCCCGGACAGCTCTGGGGCCAACGTCCTGACTTTC	CASSPDSSGANVLTF
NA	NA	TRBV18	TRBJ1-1	TGTGCCAGCTCGATGAAGTATGGAACAGGGTCCGGAGTCACTGAAGCTTTCTTT	CASSMKYGTGSGVTEAFF
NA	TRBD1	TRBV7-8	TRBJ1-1	TGTGCCAGCAGCTTACGTCCCGGGACAGGGGTCACTGAAGCTTTCTTT	CASSLRPGTGVTEAFF
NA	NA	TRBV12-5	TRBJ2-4	TGTGCTAGTGGTTTAAAATCGCACATTCAGTACTTC	CASGLKSHIQYF
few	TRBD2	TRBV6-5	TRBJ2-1	TGTGCCAGCAGTTACGGGACTAGCGGGAGAGGGAATGAGCAGTTCTTC	CASSYGTSGRGNEQFF
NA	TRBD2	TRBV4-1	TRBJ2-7	TGCGCCAGCCGGGCCCTGCAGAGCGGGAGTTACGAGCAGTACTTC	CASRALQSGSYEQYF
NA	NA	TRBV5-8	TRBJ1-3	TGTGCCAGCGGAGGACAGAGCTCTGGAAACACCATATATTTT	CASGGQSSGNTIYF
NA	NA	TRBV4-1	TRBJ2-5	TGCGCCAGCAGCCAAGGGGGTAGCCTAGAGACCCAGTACTTC	CASSQGGSLETQYF
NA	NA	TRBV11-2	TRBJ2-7	TGTGCCAGCATCTGGGCAGGGTATGGGCAGTACTTC	CASIWAGYGQYF
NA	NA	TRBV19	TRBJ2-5	TGTGCCAGTAGTGGGGGGCCCTGGGGAGAGACCCAGTACTTC	CASSGGPWGETQYF
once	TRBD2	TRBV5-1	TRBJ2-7	TGCGCCAGCAGCTTGACGTCTAGCGGGATTCGTCCCTACGAGCAGTACTTC	CASSLTSSGIRPYEQYF
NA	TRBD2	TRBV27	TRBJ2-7	TGTGCCAGCAGTTTACTAGCGGGGTCCTCCTACGAGCAGTACTTC	CASSLLAGSSYEQYF
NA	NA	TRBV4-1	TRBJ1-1	TGCGCCAGCAGCCAAGTTCTGGGGCCCCGATGGACTGAAGCTTTCTTT	CASSQVLGPRWTEAFF
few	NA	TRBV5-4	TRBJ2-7	TGTGCCAGCAGCCGGACGGGGGCCCTGTACGAGCAGTACTTC	CASSRTGALYEQYF
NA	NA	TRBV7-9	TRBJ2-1	TGTGCCCTCAGGGGCTCGAGCTCCTACAATGAGCAGTTCTTC	CALRGSSSYNEQFF
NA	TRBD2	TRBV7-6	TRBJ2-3	TGTGCCAGCAGCTTAGGCGGGGGGGCAAGAGATACGCAGTATTTT	CASSLGGGARDTQYF
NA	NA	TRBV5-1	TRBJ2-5	TGCGCCAGCACCACCGCCCCCCTGGGGAAGGAGACCCAGTACTTC	CASTTAPLGKETQYF
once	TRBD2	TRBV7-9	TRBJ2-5	TGTGCCAGCAGCCCTCTCGCGGGAGCTGCAGAGACCCAGTACTTC	CASSPLAGAAETQYF
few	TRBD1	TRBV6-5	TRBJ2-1	TGTGCCAGCAGTCTTGGACAGGGGTGGAATGAGCAGTTCTTC	CASSLGQGWNEQFF
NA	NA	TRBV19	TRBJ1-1	TGTGCCACTCGGGACACTATGAACACTGAAGCTTTCTTT	CATRDTMNTEAFF
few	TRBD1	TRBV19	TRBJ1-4	TGTGCCAGTACCATGGGACAGGGTGCAACTAATGAAAAACTGTTTTTT	CASTMGQGATNEKLFF
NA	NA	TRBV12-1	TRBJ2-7	TGTGCCAGCAGTTCCGCCGGACTAGCGGGAGCGGACGAGCAGTACTTC	CASSSAGLAGADEQYF
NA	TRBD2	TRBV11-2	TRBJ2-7	TGTGCCAGCAGCTTCCGACTAGCGGGCATCGAGCAGTACTTC	CASSFRLAGIEQYF
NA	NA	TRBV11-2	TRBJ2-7	TGTGCCAGCAGCTTAGGACAGACCTACGAGCAGTACTTC	CASSLGQTYEQYF
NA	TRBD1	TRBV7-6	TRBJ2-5	TGTGCCAGCAGCCCTGGGACAGGAGAGACCCAGTACTTC	CASSPGTGETQYF
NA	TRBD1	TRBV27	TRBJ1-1	TGTGCCAGCAGTCAGAGGACAGGGTTGATAAACACTGAAGCTTTCTTT	CASSQRTGLINTEAFF
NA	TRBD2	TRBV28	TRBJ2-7	TGTGCCAGTCAGACTAGCTACTACGAGCAGTACTTC	CASQTSYYEQYF
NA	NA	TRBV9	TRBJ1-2	TGTGCCAGCAGCGTAGCTTCAGGGCAATGGTATGGCTACACCTTC	CASSVASGQWYGYTF
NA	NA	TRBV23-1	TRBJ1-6	TGCGCCAGCAGTCAAAGGGAGTATAATTCACCCCTCCACTTT	CASSQREYNSPLHF
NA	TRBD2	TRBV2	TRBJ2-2	TGTGCCAGCAGTGATTCGCTAGCGGGAGATAACACCGGGGAGCTGTTTTTT	CASSDSLAGDNTGELFF
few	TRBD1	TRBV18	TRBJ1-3	TGTGCCAGCTCGCTGGACAGGGCTGGAAACACCATATATTTT	CASSLDRAGNTIYF
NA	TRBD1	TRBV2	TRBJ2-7	TGTGCCAGCAGAGACAGGGGGGGGTCCTACGAGCAGTACTTC	CASRDRGGSYEQYF
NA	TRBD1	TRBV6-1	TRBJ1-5	TGTGCCAGCAGACACGGACAGGGGAATCAGCCCCAGCATTTT	CASRHGQGNQPQHF
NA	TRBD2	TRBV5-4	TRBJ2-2	TGTGCCAGCAGCTCTGAGGCGGGGGATAGGGGGCTGTTTTTT	CASSSEAGDRGLFF
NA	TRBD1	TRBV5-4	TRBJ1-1	TGTGCCAGCAGCCCACCCCTCGGACAGGGGGCAAACACTGAAGCTTTCTTT	CASSPPLGQGANTEAFF
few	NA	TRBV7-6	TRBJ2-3	TGTGCCAGCAGCTTAGATATCGGGAAGAGCACAGATACGCAGTATTTT	CASSLDIGKSTDTQYF